The clone carrying this T cell receptor (beta chain) was seen at least ten times. The antigen remains undetermined. The sample is drawn from a study of CD8 T cells in ankylosing spondylitis. Study-wide findings and caveats: Reports say disease-linked clones showed up significantly more in matched ankylosing spondylitis synovial fluid. Clones that were linked to disease were CD8+ and were relatively rare in peripheral blood. In synovial fluid and blood from reactive arthritis, some motif variants were previously reported. Fewer than 10 highly homologous variants formed a TCR beta motif that appeared characteristic of ankylosing spondylitis blood.

Quantitative 5'-RACE was performed with molecular barcodes, and it yielded the TCR beta libraries. TCRdb independently ran MiXCR on the 5' RACE reads; one entry per CDR3 protein. The sample consists of 670,000 or so distinct CDR3 sequences, about 20% of them appearing once. After removal of 3 bases from V and 3 bases from J, the junction contained 7 bases not matched to a gene. Germline CDR1 is LGHDT and CDR2 is YNNKEL (reference sequence). The CDR3 has 16 amino acids. Sequences were obtained from blood, either unsorted or a sorted T cell fraction (not recorded which). This TCR was sampled from a male donor with ankylosing spondylitis. The rearrangement uses TRBV3-1 and TRBJ2-3; 9 nucleotides align to TRBD2. This chain's CDR3 is CASSHAGTSPTDTQYF. In DNA, the CDR3 is TGTGCCAGCAGCCACGCCGGGACTAGCCCTACAGATACGCAGTATTTT.